The entry that follows covers one TCR beta chain sequence. Its target is unknown. One end of the junction is discordant with germline, which a read error may explain. Amplification targeted TCR beta CDR3 regions from RNA transcripts. During a first-round RT-PCR of the TCR CDR3, the HTBI primer set was used. MiXCR, run by TCRdb on the multiplex PCR reads, gives a single entry per CDR3 protein. Here the sample spans about 360,000 distinct CDR3 sequences, roughly 13% being singletons. The study collected blood at first hyperthyroidism diagnosis, before any ophthalmopathy symptoms arose. The sample comes from a study of T cells in Graves' hyperthyroidism and ophthalmopathy. General study results and limits: Blood also carried most thyroid clonotypes expanded above 0.001.

The CDR3 is 15 residues long. Germline V CDR1 and CDR2: MDHEN, SYDVKM. Specimen: blood. The chain carries TRBV28 and TRBJ2-7, with TRBD1 matching over 8 bases. The receptor comes from a man aged 25-40 years with Graves' hyperthyroidism that later progressed to Graves' ophthalmopathy. CDR3 in DNA: TGTGCCAGCAGTCCACCCGGGACAGGAATCTACGGGCAGTACTTC. Amino acids: CASSPPGTGIYGQYF.